This entry lists 14 T cell receptor beta chains sequenced from one sample in a study of blood T cell repertoires in COVID-19. Libraries were prepared by immunoSEQ multiplex PCR; TCRdb keeps only in-frame clonotypes and omits some of them. This sample yields about 150,000 clones, of which 70% to 85% are seen a single time; 0.63% belongs to the top ten. The sample comprised peripheral blood. The receptor set was obtained from a man aged 55 to 69 with COVID-19, enrolled during active disease.

This rearrangement joins TRBV10-1 to TRBJ1-4; D ambiguous. Trimming stripped 11 bases from V and 6 bases from J, with 4 bases between. Germline V gene sequence: CDR1 WNHNN, CDR2 SYGVQD (reference sequence). The CDR3 is made up of 9 amino acids. The CDR3 DNA reads as TGCGCCCACTATGAAAAACTGTTTTTT. It specifies CAHYEKLFF.

This rearrangement joins TRBV7-2 to TRBJ2-1, with 8 bases fitting TRBD2. V shed 4 bases, J shed 4 bases, and the junction held 6 bases outside the gene matches. Germline V lookup: CDR1 SGHTA, CDR2 FQGNSA. The CDR3 extends over 15 amino acids. The CDR3 DNA reads as TGTGCCAGCAGCTACAGCGGGAGCTCATACAATGAGCAGTTCTTC. Translated: CASSYSGSSYNEQFF.

The chain links TRBV7-9 to TRBJ1-4; 7 nucleotides agree with TRBD1. Germline V lookup: CDR1 SEHNR, CDR2 FQNEAQ (reference sequence). The V segment lost 1 base and the J segment 7 bases; nucleotides outside the gene matches: 9. The CDR3 extends over 16 amino acids. The CDR3 bases are TGTGCCAGCAGCTTAGAGGCGACAGGGATGACTGAAAAACTGTTTTTT. Translated, it gives CASSLEATGMTEKLFF. The variable domain in full, with the rest retrieved from reference TRBV7-9 and TRBJ1-4, is DTGVSQNPRHKITKRGQNVTFRCDPISEHNRLYWYRQTLGQGPEFLTYFQNEAQLEKSRLLSDRFSAERPKGSFSTLEIQRTEQGDSAMYLCASSLEATGMTEKLFFGSGTQLSVL.

The chain joins TRBV7-3 to TRBJ2-1, with D possibly matching TRBD1 (6 bases). The CDR3 length is 16 residues. Germline CDR1 reads SGHTA; CDR2 reads FQGTGA. Trimming stripped 4 bases from V and 1 base from J, with 14 bases between. The CDR3 here is CASSSLLGGSYNEQFF. Here the CDR3 DNA reads TGTGCCAGCAGCTCCCTGCTAGGGGGATCCTACAATGAGCAGTTCTTC. The whole variable domain, remainder taken from reference TRBV7-3 and TRBJ2-1, is GAGVSQTPSNKVTEKGKYVELRCDPISGHTALYWYRQSLGQGPEFLIYFQGTGAADDSGLPNDRFFAVRPEGSVSTLKIQRTERGDSAVYLCASSSLLGGSYNEQFFGPGTRLTVL.

The V call is TRBV5-4, the J call TRBJ2-5; 7 bases agree with TRBD2. This CDR3 spans 15 amino acids. The trim removed 4 bases at V and 2 bases at J, leaving 8 bases unmatched. The germline V gene encodes CDR1 SGHNT and CDR2 YYREEE (reference sequence). CDR3: CASSGRSSGQETQYF. CDR3 sequence (DNA): TGTGCCAGCAGCGGGCGCTCTAGCGGACAAGAGACCCAGTACTTC.

The chain links TRBV28 to TRBJ1-5, with D possibly matching TRBD1 (6 bases). The CDR3 contains 15 residues. Germline V lookup: CDR1 MDHEN, CDR2 SYDVKM. V was clipped by 7 bases and J by 11 bases, with 24 bases between them. The CDR3 here is CASMQGTRAALTQHF. As DNA, the CDR3 is TGTGCCAGCATGCAGGGGACGCGTGCCGCATTGACCCAGCATTTT. The full variable domain, with the rest looked up from reference TRBV28 and TRBJ1-5, is DVKVTQSSRYLVKRTGEKVFLECVQDMDHENMFWYRQDPGLGLRLIYFSYDVKMKEKGDIPEGYSVSREKKERFSLILESASTNQTSMYLCASMQGTRAALTQHFGDGTRLSIL.

The chain couples TRBV14 to TRBJ2-1; D possibly corresponds to TRBD2 (6 bases). The CDR3 loop spans 17 amino acids. In germline, CDR1 is SGHDN, CDR2 FVKESK. Trimming cost V 3 bases and J 0 bases, with 15 bases left between them. This chain's CDR3 is CASSQGLKRSSYNEQFF. CDR3 coding DNA: TGTGCCAGCAGCCAGGGACTGAAGAGGAGCTCCTACAATGAGCAGTTCTTC. Variable domain in full (rest from reference TRBV14 and TRBJ2-1): EAGVTQFPSHSVIEKGQTVTLRCDPISGHDNLYWYRRVMGKEIKFLLHFVKESKQDESGMPNNRFLAERTGGTYSTLKVQPAELEDSGVYFCASSQGLKRSSYNEQFFGPGTRLTVL.

J is TRBJ1-1 and V is TRBV19; maybe TRBD1 (6 bases). The CDR3 contains 15 residues. The V gene lost 6 bases and the J gene lost 3 bases, with 17 bases spanning the gap. Germline-derived CDR1 and CDR2 are LNHDA and SQIVND (reference sequence). The CDR3 here is CASRGNRDWDTEAFF. In DNA, the CDR3 is TGTGCCAGTAGGGGGAACAGGGATTGGGACACTGAAGCTTTCTTT.

J is TRBJ1-5 and V is TRBV28; 7 bases match TRBD1. The CDR3 is 15 residues long. The V gene's germline CDR1 is MDHEN and CDR2 SYDVKM. V was pared by 4 bases and J by 3 bases, with 6 bases of the junction left unmatched. DNA for the CDR3: TGTGCCAGCAGTTCCCCAGGGGGGTTCAATCAGCCCCAGCATTTT. It translates to CASSSPGGFNQPQHF.

The V call is TRBV3-1 (or the pseudogene TRBV3-2), the J call TRBJ1-2; D is ambiguous. CDR3 length: 15 residues. V lost 1 base, J lost 0 bases, and 9 bases lay in between. Germline CDR1 is LGHDT and CDR2 is YNNKEL (reference sequence). The CDR3 reads CASSQASNTNYGYTF. The CDR3 region has the DNA TGTGCCAGCAGCCAAGCATCCAACACTAACTATGGCTACACCTTC.

The chain recombines TRBV2 with TRBJ1-1; D unresolved. The CDR3 runs to 13 residues. Germline V lookup: CDR1 SNHLY, CDR2 FYNNEI. The germline V and J ends were trimmed by 8 bases and 5 bases, with 15 bases remaining between them. The CDR3 coding sequence is TGTGCCAGCGGGCGGGAGGGTACGACTGAAGCTTTCTTT. This gives the protein CASGREGTTEAFF.

The chain is built from TRBV7-8 and TRBJ1-2; 9 bases are shared with TRBD1. Germline CDR1 SGHVS, CDR2 FQNEAQ. CDR3 length: 14 residues. The V gene end was trimmed by 6 bases and the J gene end by 3 bases; junction bases not matched to a gene: 5. CDR3: CASSHRTGDYGYTF. The DNA for the CDR3 is TGTGCCAGCAGTCACAGGACAGGGGACTATGGCTACACCTTC.

The rearrangement joins TRBV12-5 to TRBJ2-5; TRBD1 might be the D (5 bases). With 2 bases removed from V and 5 bases from J, the gap between germline ends came to 9 bases. This CDR3 is built from 13 residues. Germline CDR1 is LGHNT and CDR2 is FRNRAP. The CDR3, as DNA: TGTGCTAGTGGTTTGTTGGGGCTCGAGACCCAGTACTTC. Protein: CASGLLGLETQYF.

In its sample, this clone was seen a few times. The chain joins TRBV19 to TRBJ2-1; D might be TRBD1 (6 bases). The V end lost 11 bases, the J end lost 5 bases, and 16 bases lay between the germline ends. The length of the CDR3 is 13 residues. Per the germline V gene, CDR1 is LNHDA and CDR2 is SQIVND (reference sequence). The DNA for the CDR3 is TGTGCCTCCAAAGCGCAGGGGCACAATGAGCAGTTCTTC. Translating it yields CASKAQGHNEQFF. The full variable domain, its missing parts supplied by reference TRBV19 and TRBJ2-1, is DGGITQSPKYLFRKEGQNVTLSCEQNLNHDAMYWYRQDPGQGLRLIYYSQIVNDFQKGDIAEGYSVSREKKESFPLTVTSAQKNPTAFYLCASKAQGHNEQFFGPGTRLTVL.